This T cell receptor beta chain is drawn from a study of early T cells in non-severe SARS-CoV-2 infection. Each CDR3 protein is one row after TCRdb ran MiXCR on the 5' RACE reads. The repertoire holds 55,000 to 65,000 distinct CDR3 sequences, with roughly a tenth as singletons. The CDR3 loop spans 17 amino acids. Trimming at V came to 6 bases and at J to 5 bases, leaving 12 bases not matched to a gene. Material for sequencing was whole blood. This TCR was recovered from an adult who was a healthcare worker with PCR-confirmed SARS-CoV-2 infection or an uninfected control (not recorded which). The chain employs TRBV12-3 or TRBV12-4 and TRBJ2-3; TRBD2 aligns across 12 bases. Written as DNA, the CDR3 is TGTGCCAGCAGCTCCCGAGCTAGCGGGAGGGCCCGAGATACGCAGTATTTT. Its translation is CASSSRASGRARDTQYF.